This T cell receptor (beta chain) was observed in a study of shared clonotypes between healthy human individuals. The CDR3 loop spans 14 amino acids. Germline V CDR1 and CDR2: SGHAT, FQDESV (reference sequence). With 5 bases removed from V and 4 bases from J, the gap between germline ends came to 14 bases. Sequencing was performed with immunoSEQ multiplex PCR; in TCRdb, only in-frame clones are kept and a portion is missing. This table holds fewer than 3 million clones, just under 95% found once. This clonotype was sampled from a man aged 18 to 29 in good health. Some clones in this sample may be carry-over from other donors' samples. Sequencing was done on a sample of naive CD4+ T cells from PBMCs. Subset in this sample: CD45RA+ positively selected. The chain has TRBV11-1 and TRBJ2-5; the D is unclear. CDR3 sequence (DNA): TGTGCCAGCAGCCCTCGGGCCTCGGCAGAGACCCAGTACTTC. Encoded protein: CASSPRASAETQYF. Filled out from reference TRBV11-1 and TRBJ2-5, the complete variable domain reads EAEVAQSPRYKITEKSQAVAFWCDPISGHATLYWYRQILGQGPELLVQFQDESVVDDSQLPKDRFSAERLKGVDSTLKIQPAELGDSAMYLCASSPRASAETQYFGPGTRLLVL.